This is a list of T cell receptor beta chains from one sample in a study of neurological immune-mediated disorders. TCRdb re-derived calls from the 5' RACE reads in MiXCR, one entry per CDR3 protein. The sample lists fewer than 75,000 distinct CDR3 sequences, 3.5% to 5.5% occurring once. What was sequenced was PBMCs. The receptors shown here come from a man between 25 and 39 years old with multiple sclerosis. Both conserved end residues are part of each CDR3. The order of the fields is clone size, D gene, J gene, V gene, CDR3 DNA, CDR3 protein. A D gene is named only where the DNA matches it firmly. Clone size is shown for a subset of rows, as once, few, many or a class of expanded clone.

>once|-|TRBJ1-1|TRBV12-5
TGTGCTAGTGGTTTCCTATCTCGGGGGGCTTTCTTT
CASGFLSRGAFF
>few|-|TRBJ1-6|TRBV6-5
TGTGCCAGCAGTTACTCGCCGAAAACGGGTTCACCCCTCAACTTT
CASSYSPKTGSPLNF
>many|TRBD2|TRBJ2-5|TRBV7-2
TGTGCCAGCAGCCTTAGCGGGGAAGAGACCCAGTACTTC
CASSLSGEETQYF
>many|TRBD1|TRBJ2-1|TRBV5-1
TGCGCCAGCACGTACTCACCGGGGACAGGGGTCTACAATGAGCAGTTCTTC
CASTYSPGTGVYNEQFF
>few|-|TRBJ1-5|TRBV5-1
TGCGCCAGCAGCTTGGGGCAGACGGATCAGCCCCAGAATTTT
CASSLGQTDQPQNF
>many|TRBD2|TRBJ2-3|TRBV11-2
TGTGCCAGCAGCCTCTTAGGACCGGGAGCGGGGTGGTGGGATACGCAGTATTTT
CASSLLGPGAGWWDTQYF
>many|-|TRBJ1-5|TRBV7-8
TGTGCCAGCAGCTTAGCCAGGGAGGGTCAGCCCCAGCATTTT
CASSLAREGQPQHF
>many|-|TRBJ2-7|TRBV5-1
TGCGCCAGCAGCTTGGGAGACTATGCCTACGAGCAGTACTTC
CASSLGDYAYEQYF
>many|TRBD2|TRBJ2-2|TRBV4-1
TGCGCCAGCAGCCCGACTAGCGGGGGGGCCTCCGGGGAGCTGTTTTTT
CASSPTSGGASGELFF
>-|-|TRBJ1-2|TRBV3-1
TGTGCCAGCAGCCCGGGGGGACGCAACTATGGCTACACCTTC
CASSPGGRNYGYTF
>many|-|TRBJ2-5|TRBV5-1
TGCGCCAGCCGTGACGGCCCCCAAGAGACCCAGTACTTC
CASRDGPQETQYF
>many|-|TRBJ1-5|TRBV7-9
TGTGCCAGCAGCCGAGGGGTTCTCGGCAATCAGCCCCAGCATTTT
CASSRGVLGNQPQHF
>few|TRBD2|TRBJ2-2|TRBV7-9
TGTGCCAGCAGCTTACTAGCGGGGGCGTACACCGGGGAGCTGTTTTTT
CASSLLAGAYTGELFF
>few|-|TRBJ1-1|TRBV7-3
TGTGCCAGCAGCTTAACAGGGCCGGCTAATGAAGCTTTCTTT
CASSLTGPANEAFF
>many|-|TRBJ1-2|TRBV10-3
TGTGCCATCAACGCTCGACCAGGAGGAGGGGGCTACACCTTC
CAINARPGGGGYTF
>few|-|TRBJ2-7|TRBV3-1
TGTGCCAGCAGCCAAGGAGTAGGCCGAGACGAGCAGTACTTC
CASSQGVGRDEQYF
>many|TRBD1|TRBJ2-7|TRBV9
TGTGCCAGCAGCCCACGGACAGGCCCCGTCTACGAGCAGTACTTC
CASSPRTGPVYEQYF
>many|TRBD2|TRBJ2-1|TRBV9
TGTGCCAGCAGCGTAGGGGGCGGGGGGGCCGGTGAGCAGTTCTTC
CASSVGGGGAGEQFF
>many|-|TRBJ2-7|TRBV10-3
TGTGCCATCAGTGAGTCGACTCTTAGGGATTTATCAAGCCTACGTTTTCGGAACACCTACGAGCAGTACTTC
CAISESTLRDLSSLRFRNTYEQYF
>many|-|TRBJ1-2|TRBV4-1
TGCGCCAGCAGCCAAGATCGCAGCTGGAGAGGGATCCGATCGGGCTACACCTTC
CASSQDRSWRGIRSGYTF
>-|-|TRBJ1-2|TRBV5-1
TGCGCCAGCAGCTTGCAACAGAACTATGGCTACACCTTC
CASSLQQNYGYTF
>few|TRBD1|TRBJ1-1|TRBV20-1
TGCAGTGCTAGAACCGACAGGGATCAGGAAGCTTTCTTT
CSARTDRDQEAFF
>few|TRBD1|TRBJ1-2|TRBV27
TGTGCCAGCAGTTTATTTCGGGACAGCCTTGGTAATGGCTACACCTTC
CASSLFRDSLGNGYTF
>few|-|TRBJ1-5|TRBV2
TGTGCCAGCGCGGGGGCAGGGGCCAATCAGCCCCAGCATTTT
CASAGAGANQPQHF
>many|-|TRBJ1-5|TRBV3-1
TGTGCCAGCAGCCGAGCCACCCGTCAGCCCCAGCATTTT
CASSRATRQPQHF
>many|-|TRBJ1-1|TRBV9
TGTGCCAGCAGCGTAGATCCCCATCGTGGTAGGTCCGGCACTGAAGCTTTCTTT
CASSVDPHRGRSGTEAFF
>many|-|TRBJ1-1|TRBV27
TGTGCCAGCAGTTTATACAGGAACACTGAAGCTTTCTTT
CASSLYRNTEAFF
>many|-|TRBJ1-1|TRBV5-6
TGTGCCAGCAGCTTGGGGGTGTCGACGGCGGCTTTCTTT
CASSLGVSTAAFF
>medium-sized|-|TRBJ2-3|TRBV3-1
TGTGCCAGCAGCCAAGATAGGGCTAGGGTATATACGCAGTATTTT
CASSQDRARVYTQYF
>few|TRBD2|TRBJ2-1|TRBV6-5
TGTGCCAGCAGTTACGGGACTAAAGCTGGTGAGCAGTTCTTC
CASSYGTKAGEQFF
>-|-|TRBJ2-1|TRBV9
TGTGCCAGCAGCGTAGCAGGGGAATACAATGAGCAGTTCTTC
CASSVAGEYNEQFF
>many|-|TRBJ2-2|TRBV4-1
TGCGCCAGCAGCCAAGGAGCAGACACCGGGGAGCTGTTTTTT
CASSQGADTGELFF
>many|-|TRBJ2-1|TRBV20-1
TGCAGTGCTAGGGGGGGACCCTACAATGAGCAGTTCTTC
CSARGGPYNEQFF
>many|-|TRBJ1-2|TRBV6-5
TGTGCCAGCAGAGAGAAGAACTATGGCTACACCTTC
CASREKNYGYTF
>many|-|TRBJ2-3|TRBV7-8
TGTGCCAGCAGCTTAGCCTGGACAGATACGCAGTATTTT
CASSLAWTDTQYF
>many|-|TRBJ1-3|TRBV12-3/TRBV12-4
TGTGCCAGCAGTTTCATTCTGGGCGGTAGAACTGGAAACACCATATATTTT
CASSFILGGRTGNTIYF
>few|-|TRBJ1-2|TRBV20-1
TGCAGTGCTTCCAGACCGGGACAAGTCTATGGCTACACCTTC
CSASRPGQVYGYTF
>few|TRBD2|TRBJ2-3|TRBV6-1
TGTGCCAGCAGGACCCGAATAGCGGGGGACCTCACAGATACGCAGTATTTT
CASRTRIAGDLTDTQYF
>few|TRBD2|TRBJ2-1|TRBV4-2
TGTGCCAGCAGCCCGAGGGGCCTAGCGGGTTACAATGAGCAGTTCTTC
CASSPRGLAGYNEQFF
>-|-|TRBJ1-1|TRBV9
TGTGCCAGCAGCGTAGCCCCACACGGCGGCACTGAAGCTTTCTTT
CASSVAPHGGTEAFF
>many|TRBD1|TRBJ2-7|TRBV11-3
TGTGCCAGCAGCCCGCGGGACAGGGAGGACAGTGCGGAAGAGCAGTACTTC
CASSPRDREDSAEEQYF
>many|-|TRBJ1-1|TRBV4-1
TGCGCCAGCAGCCAAGGGACAGCCACTGAAGCTTTCTTT
CASSQGTATEAFF
>many|-|TRBJ1-1|TRBV5-1
TGCGCCAGCAGATCCCTCCTCGGAGTCGGGGAAACTGAAGCTTTCTTT
CASRSLLGVGETEAFF
>many|-|TRBJ1-3|TRBV5-1
TGCGCCAGCAGCCTGGACGGACCTGGAAACACCATATATTTT
CASSLDGPGNTIYF
>many|-|TRBJ1-4|TRBV7-2
TGTGCCAGCAGCTTAGCTTCGGAAAAACTGTTTTTT
CASSLASEKLFF
>once|-|TRBJ2-5|TRBV10-3
TGTGCCATCAGAGCCCTAGGGGCCACCGGAGAGACCCAGTACTTC
CAIRALGATGETQYF
>-|-|TRBJ2-5|TRBV12-3/TRBV12-4
TGTGCCAGCAGTCCCTACGCCGAAGGGGAGACCCAGTACTTC
CASSPYAEGETQYF
>many|-|TRBJ1-1|TRBV10-2
TGCGCCAGCAGTGAGAGCGGGGGTCGGAACACTGAAGCTTTCTTT
CASSESGGRNTEAFF
>many|-|TRBJ2-3|TRBV20-1
TGCAGTGCTAGAGTTTCCCCTCGGGATACGCAGTATTTT
CSARVSPRDTQYF
>many|-|TRBJ1-1|TRBV5-1
TGCGCCAGCAGCTTGGCTGGGATGAGGACTGAAGCTTTCTTT
CASSLAGMRTEAFF
>many|TRBD2|TRBJ2-1|TRBV20-1
TGCAGTGCCGGACTAGGCATGAGTGAGCAGTTCTTC
CSAGLGMSEQFF
>many|TRBD2|TRBJ2-3|TRBV15
TGTGCCACCAGCAGCGGGGGGAGCACAGATACGCAGTATTTT
CATSSGGSTDTQYF
>many|TRBD1|TRBJ1-4|TRBV29-1
TGCAGCGTCGGGACAGGGAGCGGTTTGAACGAAAAACTGTTTTTT
CSVGTGSGLNEKLFF
>-|-|TRBJ2-4|TRBV10-3
TGTGCCATCAGTGAAGGGCCCAAGGGTATTCAGGAAAACATTCAGTACTTC
CAISEGPKGIQENIQYF
>many|TRBD1|TRBJ2-1|TRBV5-1
TGCGCCAGCAGGTTGTGGGACAGGGACTACAATGAGCAGTTCTTC
CASRLWDRDYNEQFF
>-|TRBD1|TRBJ1-1|TRBV20-1
TGCAGTGCTAGATCGCCGGGACAGCTGTCGAACACTGAAGCTTTCTTT
CSARSPGQLSNTEAFF
>-|TRBD2|TRBJ2-5|TRBV20-1
TGCAGTGCTAGCCTCTGGAGCGGGGAAGGTGAGACCCAGTACTTC
CSASLWSGEGETQYF
>many|-|TRBJ1-5|TRBV4-1
TGCGCCAGCAGCCAGTTAGCCGGGACACTCAATCAGCCCCAGCATTTT
CASSQLAGTLNQPQHF
>many|-|TRBJ1-5|TRBV12-3/TRBV12-4
TGTGCAGTGAGGTTTGGCAATCAGCCCCAGCATTTT
CAVRFGNQPQHF
>many|TRBD2|TRBJ2-3|TRBV10-3
TGTGCCATCAATCTAGCGGGGAGCACAGATACGCAGTATTTT
CAINLAGSTDTQYF